Listed below are T cell receptor beta chains from one sample, sequenced in a study of molecular identifiers for immune sequencing clone quantification. TCRdb recomputed calls from the PCR reads with MiXCR, one row per CDR3 protein. The sample includes about 100,000 distinct CDR3 sequences, under 40% of them seen just once. Material for sequencing was naive CD8+ T cells from blood, with Jurkat cell RNA spiked in. The receptor source for this set is a human donor in good health. Some libraries in this study had Jurkat cell RNA spiked in. Both conserved end residues are trimmed from each CDR3.

ASSYSVAYEQY	TRBJ2-7	TRBV6-5
ASSTGTSGSETQY	TRBJ2-5	TRBV13
ASSQGLAQEQY	TRBJ2-7	TRBV4-1
ASSILGQDYPYNEQF	TRBJ2-1	TRBV19
ASSLESGQYGYT	TRBJ1-2	TRBV5-4
ASIGHNSNQPQH	TRBJ1-5	TRBV6-6
ASGLWGPSSNQPQH	TRBJ1-5	TRBV28
ASSTREAVVGETQY	TRBJ2-5	TRBV13
ASRRGGEGYT	TRBJ1-2	TRBV19
ASSFPLAGRSSYEQY	TRBJ2-7	TRBV28
SVRGGLDEKLF	TRBJ1-4	TRBV29-1
SAGTVELRYEQY	TRBJ2-7	TRBV20-1
ASSLRPRSVKNIQY	TRBJ2-4	TRBV5-8
ASSADGPYAQY	TRBJ2-7	TRBV9
SAQVENTGELF	TRBJ2-2	TRBV20-1
ASYPPVNTEAF	TRBJ1-1	TRBV2
ASSRGQGRQPQH	TRBJ1-5	TRBV6-5
ASSDPLAGGPDTQY	TRBJ2-3	TRBV9
ASSLRPTARDPQQ	TRBJ1-5	TRBV3-1
ASSWGLAGKDTQY	TRBJ2-3	TRBV5-6
ASSLVDSTDTQY	TRBJ2-3	TRBV7-2
ASSLYMNTEAF	TRBJ1-1	TRBV7-6
ASSPPGTATDTQY	TRBJ2-3	TRBV9
ASRERQALAGGTDTQY	TRBJ2-3	TRBV7-9
ASSFVLAGVGTGELF	TRBJ2-2	TRBV5-6